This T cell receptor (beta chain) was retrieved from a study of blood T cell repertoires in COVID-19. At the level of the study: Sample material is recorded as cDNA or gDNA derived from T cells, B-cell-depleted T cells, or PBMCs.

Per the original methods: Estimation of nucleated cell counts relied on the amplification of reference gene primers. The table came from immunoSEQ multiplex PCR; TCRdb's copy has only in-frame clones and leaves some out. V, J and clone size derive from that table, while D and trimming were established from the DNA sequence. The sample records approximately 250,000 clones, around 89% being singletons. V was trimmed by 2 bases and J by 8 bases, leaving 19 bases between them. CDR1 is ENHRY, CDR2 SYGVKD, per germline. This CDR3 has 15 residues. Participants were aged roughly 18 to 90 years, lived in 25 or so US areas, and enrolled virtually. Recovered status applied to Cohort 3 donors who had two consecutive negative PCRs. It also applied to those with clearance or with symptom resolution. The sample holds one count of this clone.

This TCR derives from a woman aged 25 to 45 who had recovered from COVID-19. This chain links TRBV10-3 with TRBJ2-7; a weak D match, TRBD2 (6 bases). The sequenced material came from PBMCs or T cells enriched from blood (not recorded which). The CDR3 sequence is CAISEETRIGVQQYF. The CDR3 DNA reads TGTGCCATCAGTGAGGAGACTAGAATCGGTGTTCAGCAGTACTTC.